Sequencing of this TCR beta chain was carried out in a study of identical twins. From the 5' RACE reads, TCRdb called clonotypes with MiXCR, one entry per CDR3 protein. The sample includes fewer than 900,000 distinct CDR3 sequences, 18% of them seen just once. The CDR3 runs to 14 residues. Germline V lookup: CDR1 SQVTM, CDR2 ANQGSEA. V lost 1 base and J lost 5, with 14 bases in between. This sample also belongs to another study, concerning T cells expressing NK-cell markers.

The rearrangement uses TRBV29-1 and TRBJ2-5; tentatively, D is TRBD1 (5 bases). Sequenced: PBMCs. This sequence originates from a woman between 18 and 29 years old in good health. CDR3 DNA: TGCAGCGTTGAAGCGCCCCAGGGCGGTGAGACCCAGTACTTC. Amino acid sequence: CSVEAPQGGETQYF.